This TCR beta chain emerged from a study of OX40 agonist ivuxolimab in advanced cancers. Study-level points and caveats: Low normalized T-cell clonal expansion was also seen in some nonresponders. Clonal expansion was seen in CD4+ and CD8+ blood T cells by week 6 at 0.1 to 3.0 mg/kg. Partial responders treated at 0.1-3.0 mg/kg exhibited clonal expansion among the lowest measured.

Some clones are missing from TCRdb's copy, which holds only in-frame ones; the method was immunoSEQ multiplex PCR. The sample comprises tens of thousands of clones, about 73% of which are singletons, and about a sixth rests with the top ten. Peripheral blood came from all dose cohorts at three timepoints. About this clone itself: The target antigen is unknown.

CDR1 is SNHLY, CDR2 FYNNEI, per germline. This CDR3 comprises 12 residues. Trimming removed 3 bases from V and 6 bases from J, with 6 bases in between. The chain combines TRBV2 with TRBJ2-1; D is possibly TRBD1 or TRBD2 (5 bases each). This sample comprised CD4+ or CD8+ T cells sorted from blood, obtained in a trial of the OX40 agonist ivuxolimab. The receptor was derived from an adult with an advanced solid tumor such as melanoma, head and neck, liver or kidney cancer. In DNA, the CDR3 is TGTGCCAGCAGTGACGGGACCAATGAGCAGTTCTTC. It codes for CASSDGTNEQFF.